This T cell receptor beta chain was identified in a study of blood T cell repertoires in COVID-19. Study summary: Acute and convalescent COVID-19 samples came from the United States, Italy and Spain. T cells, B-cell-depleted T cells, or PBMCs supplied cDNA or gDNA.

In the original processing: The authors estimated nucleated cell counts from reference gene primer amplification. Libraries were prepared by immunoSEQ multiplex PCR; TCRdb keeps only in-frame clonotypes and omits some of them. The V and J calls and the clone size are those of that table, but D and trimming were determined from the DNA. The sample carries about 330,000 clones, 85% recorded once. The CDR3 contains 16 residues. V dropped 4 bases and J dropped 1 base, with 17 bases sitting between them. Germline V gene lookup returns CDR1 SGHNT and CDR2 YYREEE (reference sequence). This receptor was identified in a human donor in a cohort sampled during active COVID-19. Sequenced sample: peripheral blood. The gene calls are TRBV5-4 and TRBJ1-1, with D possibly matching TRBD1 (6 bases). CDR3 bases: TGTGCCAGCAGCCCAGCTACAGGGTACGGGAACACTGAAGCTTTCTTT. Translating gives CASSPATGYGNTEAFF.